Each of the 12 T cell receptor beta chains below was sequenced from the same sample in a study of cytomegalovirus exposure and HLA in healthy donors (dated by TCRdb to about 2017). The library was made by the immunoSEQ multiplex PCR assay. A mixture of 60 forward primers for TCR Vbeta segments and 13 reverse primers for TCR Jbeta segments was used in the multiplex PCR. The clones in this table, taken by TCRdb from immuneACCESS, are in-frame only. Not every clone is retained; where verified, under half of the shortfall comes from an unresolved V gene, and the cause of the rest is unknown. Recorded for this sample are 130,000 to 150,000 clones; 80% to 85% of them occurred a single time. The top ten clones comprise around 1.3% of the sample. Sequencing was performed on PBMCs. These receptors all stem from a male donor in good health and CMV-seropositive.

The rearrangement links TRBV5-6 to TRBJ2-1, with D perhaps TRBD1 (6 bases). Germline CDR1 and CDR2: SGHDT and YYEEEE. The CDR3 extends over 15 amino acids. V was clipped by 9 bases and J by 4 bases, with 20 bases between them. The CDR3 protein is CATSARQAGYNEQFF. The CDR3 DNA reads as TGTGCCACCTCAGCCCGACAGGCAGGTTACAATGAGCAGTTCTTC.

This chain uses TRBV4-2 with TRBJ1-4; TRBD1 agrees at 7 bases. From germline, CDR1 is LGHNA and CDR2 YNFKEQ. CDR3 length equals 16 residues. V lost 1 base and J lost 5; bases outside the gene matches: 7. The CDR3 coding sequence is TGTGCCAGCAGCCAAGCTTACAGGGGCCTGAATGAAAAACTGTTTTTT. The encoded protein is CASSQAYRGLNEKLFF.

The chain joins TRBV6-4 to TRBJ1-2, with 11 bases fitting TRBD1. The trim removed 4 bases at V and 4 bases at J, leaving 14 bases unmatched. The CDR3 extends over 18 amino acids. Germline values: CDR1 MRHNA, CDR2 SNTAGT. CDR3 in DNA: TGTGCCAGCAGTGGTTCCGGGACAGGGGGACGACTGGGCTATGGCTACACCTTC. This gives the protein CASSGSGTGGRLGYGYTF.

This chain links TRBV7-9 with TRBJ1-1; 8 nucleotides match TRBD1. With V trimmed by 1 base and J by 0 bases, 1 base remained unmatched. The CDR3 is made up of 15 amino acids. Germline loops: CDR1 SEHNR, CDR2 FQNEAQ (reference sequence). The CDR3 DNA follows: TGTGCCAGCAGCTTAGGGACAGGGTTGAACACTGAAGCTTTCTTT. The encoded protein is CASSLGTGLNTEAFF.

V usage is TRBV19 and J usage is TRBJ1-1, with D maybe TRBD1 (5 bases). The V and J ends lost 7 bases and 1 base respectively, with 13 bases between them. The CDR3 is made up of 14 amino acids. CDR1 and CDR2 (germline): LNHDA, SQIVND (reference sequence). CDR3 coding DNA: TGTGCCAGTACCCCGAGACAGCCGAACACTGAAGCTTTCTTT. As protein: CASTPRQPNTEAFF.

The V call is TRBV13, the J call TRBJ1-4, with D perhaps matching TRBD1 (6 bases). The CDR3 has 15 residues. Trimming removed 6 bases from V and 6 bases from J, with 17 bases in between. Germline V CDR1 and CDR2: PRHDT, FYEKMQ (reference sequence). The CDR3 region is CASRSAGEGYEKLFF. Here the CDR3 DNA reads TGTGCCAGCAGGTCCGCAGGGGAGGGTTATGAAAAACTGTTTTTT. Full variable domain (outside the CDR3, taken from reference TRBV13 and TRBJ1-4): AAGVIQSPRHLIKEKRETATLKCYPIPRHDTVYWYQQGPGQDPQFLISFYEKMQSDKGSIPDRFSAQQFSDYHSELNMSSLELGDSALYFCASRSAGEGYEKLFFGSGTQLSVL.

J is TRBJ1-1 and V is TRBV12-5; 7 bases line up with TRBD1. CDR1 LGHNT and CDR2 FRNRAP come from the germline V gene. This CDR3 contains 15 residues. Germline trimming cut 3 bases from V and 1 base from J; bases unmatched to any gene: 5. In DNA form, the CDR3 reads TGTGCTAGTGGTTTAGCTACAGGGGAGAACACTGAAGCTTTCTTT. Amino acids: CASGLATGENTEAFF.

The chain combines TRBV15 with TRBJ1-2, with D unresolved. The CDR3 has 14 residues. Germline CDR1 LNHNV, CDR2 YYDKDF (reference sequence). With 3 bases removed from V and 6 bases from J, the gap between germline ends came to 14 bases. The chain's CDR3 is CATSSAPLQNGYTF. The CDR3 DNA follows: TGTGCCACCAGCAGCGCCCCCTTGCAGAATGGCTACACCTTC.

The rearrangement links TRBV5-4 to TRBJ2-5; D might be TRBD1 (6 bases). Germline V lookup: CDR1 SGHNT, CDR2 YYREEE (reference sequence). The length of the CDR3 is 15 residues. The V end was cut by 6 bases, the J end by 1 base, with 16 bases between. This CDR3 is CASTLGAGIQETQYF. CDR3 sequence (DNA): TGTGCCAGCACCCTGGGGGCAGGGATCCAAGAGACCCAGTACTTC.

The rearrangement uses TRBV19 and TRBJ2-7; 8 bases are a match to TRBD1. This CDR3 contains 14 residues. CDR1 and CDR2 from the germline V gene are LNHDA and SQIVND (reference sequence). Trimming cost V 1 base and J 3 bases; bases outside gene matches: 2. The CDR3 here is CASSIGQGYYEQYF. The CDR3 bases are TGTGCCAGTAGTATAGGACAGGGGTACTACGAGCAGTACTTC.

CDR3 coding DNA: TGCGCCAGCACCGGGACAGGGGTAAGCTACGAGCAGTACTTC. It translates to CASTGTGVSYEQYF. The chain is built from TRBV5-1 and TRBJ2-7; 10 nucleotides line up with TRBD1. V trimming: 6 bases; J trimming: 3 bases; junction bases outside the gene matches: 6. The CDR3 has 14 amino acids. Germline V lookup: CDR1 SGHRS, CDR2 YFSETQ.

The chain recombines TRBV11-2 with TRBJ2-3; 9 bases are a match to TRBD2. The germline gives CDR1 SGHAT, CDR2 FQNNGV. The V and J ends lost 0 bases and 6 bases, in that order; junction bases with no gene match: 16. The length of the CDR3 is 19 residues. DNA of the CDR3: TGTGCCAGCAGCTTAGATCTGGTACGGCGGGAGGGCCCGGGGGATACGCAGTATTTT. Residues: CASSLDLVRREGPGDTQYF.